This T cell receptor (beta chain) originates from a study of CD8+CD57+ T cells in acquired aplastic anemia. Whole-study context: Average DNA yield from sorted CD4+ and CD8+ cells was roughly 3.1 ug.

Trimming removed 3 bases from V and 3 bases from J, with 6 bases in between. The CDR3 sequence is 12 residues long. The V gene's germline CDR1 is SGDLS and CDR2 YYNGEE. Sequencing involved patients with CD8+CD57+ cell expansion previously shown by flow cytometry. Genomic DNA templated the TCR beta VDJ and CDR3 profiling. MiXCR, applied by TCRdb to the reads, yields one record per CDR3 protein. This table holds 50,000 or so distinct CDR3 sequences, roughly three fifths found once. This clonotype was seen many times. The sequence was collected from a human donor with aplastic anemia. The sequenced sample was sorted CD4+, CD8+, or CD8+CD57+ T cells (not recorded which) from PBMCs. The chain carries TRBV9 and TRBJ2-5; D remains unclear. The CDR3 DNA reads as TGTGCCAGCAGCGGAGACGAAGAGACCCAGTACTTC. Its protein is CASSGDEETQYF.